The rows below give T cell receptor beta chains drawn from one sample of a study of blood T cell repertoires in COVID-19. Repertoires were generated with immunoSEQ multiplex PCR, while TCRdb's copy carries only in-frame clones and drops some. Altogether about 270,000 clones are present, 80% to 95% being singletons, with the ten largest covering 2.5% to 3%. Input material: PBMCs or T cells enriched from blood (not recorded which). Source of these receptors: a man aged 35 to 55 who had been exposed to COVID-19. Both conserved end residues are part of each CDR3. D genes are given only for firm matches. Expanded clones get a size class; other rows say once, few or many, or leave the size out.

16 TRBJ2-7 . . TRBV28 CASSLGVTETTYEQYF TGTGCCAGCAGTTTAGGGGTGACAGAAACTACCTACGAGCAGTACTTC
15 TRBJ2-1 . TRBD2 TRBV19 CASTPRLAGNNEQFF TGTGCCAGTACCCCCCGACTAGCGGGAAACAATGAGCAGTTCTTC
13 TRBJ1-2 . . TRBV11-2 CASSLAANYGYTF TGTGCCAGCAGCTTAGCAGCTAACTATGGCTACACCTTC
14 TRBJ2-3 . . TRBV27 CASRPVSLTDTQYF TGTGCCAGCAGGCCGGTGTCCCTCACAGATACGCAGTATTTT
15 TRBJ2-7 . TRBD2 TRBV9 CASSVEAGGSYEQYF TGTGCCAGCAGCGTAGAAGCGGGAGGCTCCTACGAGCAGTACTTC
14 TRBJ1-3 . . TRBV6-2/TRBV6-3 CASSFPTSGNTIYF TGTGCCAGCAGTTTCCCCACATCGGGAAACACCATATATTTT
15 TRBJ1-3 . TRBD1 TRBV6-5 CASQTTGVSGNTIYF TGTGCCAGCCAGACGACAGGGGTCTCTGGAAACACCATATATTTT
17 TRBJ1-2 few TRBD1 TRBV19 CASSPGNPGQAKGGYTF TGTGCCAGTAGCCCGGGGAATCCGGGACAGGCGAAAGGGGGCTACACCTTC
14 TRBJ2-7 few TRBD1 TRBV19 CASSITGAYYEQYF TGTGCCAGTAGTATCACAGGGGCTTACTACGAGCAGTACTTC
13 TRBJ1-2 few . TRBV7-9 CASSPGTAYGYTF TGTGCCAGCAGCCCGGGAACAGCCTATGGCTACACCTTC
11 TRBJ2-3 . . TRBV5-5 CASRYTDTQYF TGTGCCAGCAGATACACAGATACGCAGTATTTT
15 TRBJ2-1 . . TRBV11-3 CASSLLHGGYNEQFF TGTGCCAGCAGCTTATTGCACGGGGGCTACAATGAGCAGTTCTTC
18 TRBJ2-1 . TRBD2 TRBV19 CASSITGPTTSVYNEQFF TGTGCCAGTAGTATAACGGGACCCACGACTAGCGTCTACAATGAGCAGTTCTTC
16 TRBJ2-1 . . TRBV14 CASSPTGRGVYNEQFF TGTGCCAGCAGCCCTACCGGGCGGGGAGTCTACAATGAGCAGTTCTTC
14 TRBJ2-7 once TRBD2 TRBV5-4 CASRPGLGPYEQYF TGTGCCAGCAGGCCGGGACTAGGGCCCTACGAGCAGTACTTC
12 TRBJ1-2 . TRBD1 TRBV29-1 CSVRDRAPGYTF TGCAGCGTCCGGGACAGGGCCCCTGGCTACACCTTC
13 TRBJ1-2 . . TRBV19 CASSISRGAGYTF TGTGCCAGTAGTATTTCCCGGGGGGCGGGCTACACCTTC
14 TRBJ1-2 . . TRBV7-2 CASSLSRADYGYTF TGTGCCAGCAGCTTATCTCGAGCGGACTATGGCTACACCTTC
15 TRBJ2-2 once TRBD1 TRBV5-1 CASSSGQLNTGELFF TGCGCCAGCAGCTCGGGACAGTTAAACACCGGGGAGCTGTTTTTT
15 TRBJ2-3 . . TRBV7-2 CASSLQDRSTDTQYF TGTGCCAGCAGCTTGCAGGACAGATCCACAGATACGCAGTATTTT
17 TRBJ2-7 . TRBD2 TRBV4-1 CASSQPTSGRGTYEQYF TGCGCCAGCAGCCAACCGACTAGCGGGAGGGGAACCTACGAGCAGTACTTC
15 TRBJ1-4 once . TRBV28 CASSLLSGFNEKLFF TGTGCCAGCAGTTTGTTGAGCGGGTTTAATGAAAAACTGTTTTTT
13 TRBJ2-2 . . TRBV5-1 CASSLQGGGELFF TGCGCCAGCAGCTTGCAGGGTGGCGGGGAGCTGTTTTTT